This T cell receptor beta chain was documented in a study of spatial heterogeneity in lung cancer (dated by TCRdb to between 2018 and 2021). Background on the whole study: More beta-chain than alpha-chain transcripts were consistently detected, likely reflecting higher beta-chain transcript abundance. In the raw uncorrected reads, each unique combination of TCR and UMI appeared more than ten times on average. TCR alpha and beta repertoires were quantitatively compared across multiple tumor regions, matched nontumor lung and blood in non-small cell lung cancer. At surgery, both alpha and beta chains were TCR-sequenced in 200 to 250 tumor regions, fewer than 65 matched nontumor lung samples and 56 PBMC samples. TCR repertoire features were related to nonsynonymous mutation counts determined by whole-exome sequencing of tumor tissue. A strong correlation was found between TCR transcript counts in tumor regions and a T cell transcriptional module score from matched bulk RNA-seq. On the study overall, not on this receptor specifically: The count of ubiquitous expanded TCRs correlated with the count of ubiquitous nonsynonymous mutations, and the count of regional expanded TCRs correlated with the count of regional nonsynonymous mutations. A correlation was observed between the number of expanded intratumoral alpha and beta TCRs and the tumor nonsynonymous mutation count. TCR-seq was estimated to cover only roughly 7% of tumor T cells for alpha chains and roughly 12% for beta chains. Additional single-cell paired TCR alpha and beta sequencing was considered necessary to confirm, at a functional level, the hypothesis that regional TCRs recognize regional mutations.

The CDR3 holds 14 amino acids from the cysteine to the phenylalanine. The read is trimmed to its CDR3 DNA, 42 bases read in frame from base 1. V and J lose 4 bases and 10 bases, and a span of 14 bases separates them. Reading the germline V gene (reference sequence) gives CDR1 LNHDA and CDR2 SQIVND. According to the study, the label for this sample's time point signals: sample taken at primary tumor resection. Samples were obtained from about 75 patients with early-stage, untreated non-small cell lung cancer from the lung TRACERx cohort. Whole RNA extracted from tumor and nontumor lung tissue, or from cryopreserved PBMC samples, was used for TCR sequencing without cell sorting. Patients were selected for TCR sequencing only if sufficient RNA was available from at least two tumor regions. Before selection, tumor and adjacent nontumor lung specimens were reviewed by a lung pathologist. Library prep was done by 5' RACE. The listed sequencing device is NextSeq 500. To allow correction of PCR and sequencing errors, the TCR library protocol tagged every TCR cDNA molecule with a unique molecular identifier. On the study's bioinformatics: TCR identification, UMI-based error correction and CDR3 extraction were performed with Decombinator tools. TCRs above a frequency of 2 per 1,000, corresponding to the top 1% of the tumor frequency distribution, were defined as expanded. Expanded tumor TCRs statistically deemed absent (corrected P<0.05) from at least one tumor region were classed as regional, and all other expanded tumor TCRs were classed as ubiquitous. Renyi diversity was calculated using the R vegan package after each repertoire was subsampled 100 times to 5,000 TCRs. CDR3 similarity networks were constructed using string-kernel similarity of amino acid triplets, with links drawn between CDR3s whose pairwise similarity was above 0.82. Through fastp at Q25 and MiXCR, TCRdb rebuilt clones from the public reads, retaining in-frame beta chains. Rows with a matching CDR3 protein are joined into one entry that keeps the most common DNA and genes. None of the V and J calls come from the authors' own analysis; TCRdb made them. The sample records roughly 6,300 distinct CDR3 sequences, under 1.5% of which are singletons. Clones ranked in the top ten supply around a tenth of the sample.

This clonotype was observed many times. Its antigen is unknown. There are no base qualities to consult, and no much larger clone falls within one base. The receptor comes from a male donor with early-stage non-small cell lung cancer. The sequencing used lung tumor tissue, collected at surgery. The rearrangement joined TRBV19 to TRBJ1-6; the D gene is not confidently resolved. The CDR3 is CASSTAGPASPLHF. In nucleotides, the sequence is TGTGCCAGTAGTACTGCGGGCCCGGCGTCACCCCTCCACTTT.